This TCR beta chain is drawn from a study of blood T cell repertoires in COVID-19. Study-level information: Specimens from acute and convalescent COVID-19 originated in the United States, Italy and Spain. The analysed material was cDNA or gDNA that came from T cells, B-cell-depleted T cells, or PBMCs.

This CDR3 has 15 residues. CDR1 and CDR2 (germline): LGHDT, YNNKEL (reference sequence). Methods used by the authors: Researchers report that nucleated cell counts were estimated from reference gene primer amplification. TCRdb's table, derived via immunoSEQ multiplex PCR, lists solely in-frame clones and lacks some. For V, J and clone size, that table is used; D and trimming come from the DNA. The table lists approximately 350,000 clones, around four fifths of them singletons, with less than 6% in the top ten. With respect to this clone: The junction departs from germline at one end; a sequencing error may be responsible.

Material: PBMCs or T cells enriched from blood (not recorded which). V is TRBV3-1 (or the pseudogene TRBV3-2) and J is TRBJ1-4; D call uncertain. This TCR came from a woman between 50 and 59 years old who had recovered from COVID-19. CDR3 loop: CASSQGRTAKEKLFF. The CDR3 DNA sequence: TGTGCCAGCAGCCAAGGAAGGACTGCTAAAGAAAAACTGTTTTTT.